This TCR beta chain is from a study of pediatric ulcerative colitis. One to two pinch biopsies were taken from the rectum during colonoscopy. No immunosuppressive drugs were given to ulcerative colitis patients before diagnostic colonoscopy. Sequenced by immunoSEQ multiplex PCR; TCRdb stores in-frame clones only, minus some. The sample lists 20,000 to 30,000 clones, 70% to 75% occurring once. General study results and limits: Blood-derived T cells may be present in rectal pinch biopsies. No controls had the two rectal clonotypes shared by ulcerative colitis patients. This repertoire reflects total lymphocytes rather than subpopulations like regulatory T cells.

The CDR3 spans 14 residues. Trimming stripped 6 bases from V and 3 bases from J, with 11 bases between. Germline-derived CDR1 and CDR2 are KGHSH and LQKENI. This clone was seen more than once but under ten times. The antigen is undetermined. The sample was gut tissue. The sequence derives from a boy between 10 and 17 years old with severe ulcerative colitis. The chain couples TRBV18 to TRBJ2-2, with D perhaps matching TRBD1 (6 bases). CDR3 DNA: TGTGCCAGCTCCCAGGGGTATGACACCGGGGAGCTGTTTTTT. This gives the protein CASSQGYDTGELFF.